A selection of T cell receptor beta chains follows, all from one sample in a study of T cell responses to AZD1222 COVID-19 vaccine. Repertoires were generated with immunoSEQ multiplex PCR, while TCRdb's copy carries only in-frame clones and drops some. The sample holds roughly 100,000 clones; approximately 88% are singletons and the top ten take about 18%. Sequenced material: peripheral blood, taken on day 0 of AZD1222 vaccination. The receptors were gathered from an adult in good health. CDR3s leave out the opening cysteine and the closing phenylalanine or tryptophan.

12	TRBV7-9	TRBJ2-3	ASSLGSGLDTQY
13	TRBV23-1	TRBJ1-1	ASSQSGHLNTEAF
13	TRBV24-1	TRBJ2-3	ATSRRGSSTDTQY
12	TRBV2	TRBJ2-2	ASRNGGYTGELF
12	TRBV4-2	TRBJ1-2	ASSPYGEFYGYT
18	TRBV6-2/TRBV6-3	TRBJ2-1	ASSYLQTSGGQRAYNEQF
13	TRBV30	TRBJ1-2	AWSVLGGYNYGYT
13	TRBV18	TRBJ1-1	ASSPPRVGNTEAF
14	TRBV14	TRBJ2-1	ASSLYRGSSYNEQF
12	TRBV7-9	TRBJ1-1	ASSLEGLNTEAF
13	TRBV7-2	TRBJ1-4	ASSYRQGRNEKLF
13	TRBV18	TRBJ1-4	ASSPGLTGIEKLF
14	TRBV19	TRBJ1-6	ASTSGGSSYNSPLH
13	TRBV27	TRBJ2-7	ASSLGGAVGYEQY
13	TRBV6-1	TRBJ2-3	ASSDLQGTTDTQY
10	TRBV6-4	TRBJ1-2	ASSDSTKGYT
14	TRBV19	TRBJ1-4	ASSPGLKATNEKLF
13	TRBV9	TRBJ2-7	ASSATSDHAYEQY
15	TRBV15	TRBJ2-6	ATSRGGARSGANVLT
16	TRBV21-1	TRBJ1-3	ASSKVGPKTGAGNTIY
10	TRBV28	TRBJ2-7	ASSLRQAKQY
12	TRBV28	TRBJ1-1	ASSLRYMNTEAF
14	TRBV4-3	TRBJ2-1	ASSQDFGSPYNEQF
10	TRBV7-8	TRBJ1-2	ASSIGIYGYT
12	TRBV6-2/TRBV6-3	TRBJ2-7	ASSLTSGSHEQY
11	TRBV7-2	TRBJ1-6	ASSEGGNSPLH
13	TRBV9	TRBJ1-5	ASSVTGGGNQPQH
14	TRBV20-1	TRBJ2-1	SASQSSGGTYNEQF
13	TRBV25-1	TRBJ1-1	ASRGDRGPNTEAF
13	TRBV5-1	TRBJ2-7	ASRSGILSDYEQY
11	TRBV19	TRBJ2-1	ASSMARGNEQF
11	TRBV29-1	TRBJ2-6	SVSSSGANVLT
12	TRBV6-6	TRBJ2-3	ASREGQGPDTQY
11	TRBV3-1/TRBV3-2	TRBJ2-4	ASSHTALNIQY
13	TRBV4-3	TRBJ1-2	ASSQEGSTNYGYT
12	TRBV5-5	TRBJ1-1	ASNEAGMGTEAF
17	TRBV7-9	TRBJ2-7	ASTWGGDRGTRASYEQY
10	TRBV29-1	TRBJ1-1	SVFTGQGGAF
15	TRBV27	TRBJ2-4	ASSSRTGKEAKNIQY
12	TRBV5-4	TRBJ1-3	ASSLGVSGNTIY
14	TRBV5-4	TRBJ2-3	ASSLRASGSADTQY
11	TRBV2	TRBJ1-5	ASTWDTNQPQH
12	TRBV11-3	TRBJ2-3	ASSLSDGTDTQY